This T cell receptor (beta chain) was sequenced in a study of T cell responses to AZD1222 COVID-19 vaccine (dated by TCRdb to the early 2020s). Regarding the complete study: AZD1222 recipients whose second dose came at about 4 weeks and those whose second dose came at about 12 weeks were combined into one group, since spike-specific TCR depth and breadth did not differ between the two schedules. Trial participants were enrolled by age into 18-55, 56-69 and 70-plus year subgroups, with around 150, 28 and 57 TCR-sequenced participants respectively. A total of 240 or so trial participants underwent TCR sequencing, of whom 207 had received two doses of AZD1222 and about 26 had received two doses of the MenACWY control vaccine.

The time point label, read with the paper, signifies: baseline before first vaccination. Samples from vaccinated people were obtained from the UK trials COV001 and COV002, which included a single-blind randomized controlled phase 2/3 trial of AZD1222 (ChAdOx1 nCoV-19) in healthy adults. Trial participant PBMC samples were collected at day 0 and day 28 after the second dose for TCRbeta chain sequencing. Note on this clone: Its antigen is still unknown. Base-call qualities are not available, and no considerably larger clone is one nucleotide away.

The V end loses 1 base and the J end loses 6 bases, and a stretch of 7 bases separates them. The CDR3 numbers 13 residues from cysteine through phenylalanine. The CDR3 DNA has 39 bases and is translated from base 1. The germline V gene supplies CDR1 SGHTA and CDR2 FQGNSA. Here is what the overall study found, with its caveats: No day 14 peak-response samples were available, so repertoires were characterized only after the peak T cell response. Spike-specific TCR breadth and depth rose significantly after two AZD1222 doses compared with day 0 and with MenACWY recipients. Participants were mostly white British and included more females than males, and it was suggested by the authors that clonal diversity may have been underestimated. Epitopes outside the regions mutated in the B.1.351 and B.1.1.7 variants were reportedly recognized by nearly half of the unique spike-specific TCRs. In the small 56-69-year group, the increase in depth fell short of significance, most likely because of low power. The whole spike protein was spanned by vaccine-associated CD4 TCRs, and dominant responses were seen in regions 160-218 and 743-854. Conclusions about previously exposed vaccinees are limited because only six or seven AZD1222 recipients were SARS-CoV-2 seropositive at baseline.

The CDR3 regions of human TCRbeta chains were subjected to immunosequencing. The study's processing was this. TCRs in the repertoires were matched against a reference library of SARS-CoV-2-specific TCRs that had been generated with the MIRA antigen-specificity platform. Breadth was defined as the fraction of unique TCRs that were SARS-CoV-2-associated. Depth was defined as the fraction of total T cells that were SARS-CoV-2-associated. Using the MIRA data, every spike-specific TCR was mapped to the spike region that the TCR reacted to and assigned to either a CD4 or a CD8 class. Log10-transformed breadth and depth values were compared by one-way ANOVA with Sidak's multiple comparisons tests. In TCRdb, the immuneACCESS table is reduced to in-frame sequences with V and J assigned. These tables do not hold every clone; where another copy was compared, an unresolved V gene accounts for under half, and the others remain unexplained. The V and J calls and the clone size are those of that table, but D and trimming were determined from the DNA. In all, the sample holds 100,000 to 120,000 clones, and roughly nine tenths of those were seen once. The ten largest clones represent about 1.6% of the sample.

The starting material was peripheral blood, obtained on day 0 of AZD1222 vaccination. In this chain, TRBV7-2 is recombined with TRBJ2-1; the best D guess is TRBD1, with 6 bases matching. The receptor comes from an adult in good health. CDR3 reads: CASSLDRVNEQFF. The nucleotides read TGTGCCAGCAGCTTAGACAGGGTCAATGAGCAGTTCTTC.